Below, 21 T cell receptor beta chains from the same sample are listed, as sequenced in a study of cytomegalovirus exposure and HLA in healthy donors. 13 Jbeta primers and 60 Vbeta primers were used for the PCR. TCRdb keeps only in-frame clones here, not all; method: immunoSEQ multiplex PCR. This sample carries roughly 130,000 clones, approximately 80% of them seen once, and the ten largest clones take roughly 2.5%. Material: PBMCs. Source of these receptors: a man aged 50-60 years in good health and CMV-seronegative.

This sequence joins TRBV15 and TRBJ2-1; tentatively, D is TRBD2 (6 bases). From germline, CDR1 is LNHNV and CDR2 YYDKDF (reference sequence). The V end was cut by 1 base, the J end by 0 bases, with 28 bases between. This CDR3 has 22 residues. The CDR3 coding sequence is TGTGCCACCAGCAGAGGTACGGTCTCGGGGGAGGCTGTCCATTTCTCCTACAATGAGCAGTTCTTC. Protein product: CATSRGTVSGEAVHFSYNEQFF.

Only a few counts were recorded for this clone. The chain couples TRBV19 to TRBJ2-7, with TRBD1 matching over 7 bases. CDR1 and CDR2 (germline): LNHDA, SQIVND (reference sequence). With 5 bases clipped from V and 4 bases from J, the junction kept 11 bases outside the gene matches. The CDR3 is made up of 15 amino acids. The CDR3 loop is CASSSHRDSPYEQYF. The CDR3 DNA reads TGTGCCAGTAGTTCCCACCGGGACAGTCCATACGAGCAGTACTTC.

The V and J genes are TRBV29-1 and TRBJ1-2; the match to TRBD1 covers 9 bases. Germline CDR1 is SQVTM and CDR2 is ANQGSEA. Losses at the gene ends were 5 bases for V and 8 bases for J; bases not matched to a gene: 9. This CDR3 region has 13 residues. The CDR3 nucleotides are TGCAGCGTTCCCAGCCGGGACAGGGACGGCTACACCTTC. Its protein product is CSVPSRDRDGYTF.

V is TRBV7-6 and J is TRBJ2-1; 12 positions match TRBD2. Germline CDR1 reads SGHVS; CDR2 reads FNYEAQ. V was pared by 5 bases and J by 4 bases, with 3 bases of the junction left unmatched. The CDR3 is 15 residues long. This CDR3 is CASSRTSGGYNEQFF. For the CDR3, the DNA is TGTGCCAGCAGCCGCACTAGCGGGGGGTACAATGAGCAGTTCTTC.

This clone was seen a single time. The sample carries other DNA sequences with the same CDR3. The rearrangement links TRBV9 to TRBJ2-5; TRBD1 agrees at 8 bases. The V gene end was trimmed by 5 bases and the J gene end by 5 bases; junction bases not matched to a gene: 8. This CDR3 is 14 amino acids long. Looked up from germline, CDR1 is SGDLS and CDR2 is YYNGEE. Written as DNA, the CDR3 is TGTGCCAGCAGTCCGACAGGGGCAGGTGAGACCCAGTACTTC. It is translated as CASSPTGAGETQYF.

In its sample, this clone was seen once. V usage is TRBV13 and J usage is TRBJ1-6; tentatively, D is TRBD1 (5 bases). Germline V gene data show CDR1 as PRHDT and CDR2 as FYEKMQ (reference sequence). Deletions cut 0 bases from V and 0 bases from J, with 12 bases between. The CDR3 is 18 residues long. CDR3 nucleotide sequence: TGTGCCAGCAGCTTAGGCCCCGGGGGGAACTCCTATAATTCACCCCTCCACTTT. Its translation: CASSLGPGGNSYNSPLHF.

The chain uses TRBV30 and TRBJ2-1; TRBD1 matches at 7 bases. The V gene end was trimmed by 4 bases and the J gene end by 10 bases; junction bases not matched to a gene: 10. The CDR3 consists of 13 residues. Germline V gene lookup returns CDR1 GTSNPN and CDR2 SVGIG (reference sequence). CDR3 sequence (DNA): TGTGCCTGGACCAGGGGGTCAGGGTACGAGCAGTTCTTC. This codes for CAWTRGSGYEQFF.

Note on this clone: One end of the junction is discordant with germline, which a read error may explain. The gene calls are TRBV5-1 and TRBJ2-1; the D is unclear. From germline, CDR1 is SGHRS and CDR2 YFSETQ. There are 16 residues in the CDR3. The DNA of the CDR3 is TGCGCCAGCAACTTGGTACCGTCCACTCCTCTCGATGAGCAGTTCTTC. It specifies CASNLVPSTPLDEQFF.

Only one count was recorded for this clone. The rearrangement uses TRBV2 and TRBJ2-5; the match to TRBD1 covers 10 bases. The CDR3 covers 14 residues. The trim removed 10 bases at V and 6 bases at J, leaving 11 bases unmatched. The germline gives CDR1 SNHLY, CDR2 FYNNEI. The CDR3 coding sequence is TGTGCCACCACCACCGACAGGGGGCAAAAGACCCAGTACTTC. Its protein product is CATTTDRGQKTQYF.

The V and J genes are TRBV5-1 and TRBJ1-1; the match to TRBD1 covers 7 bases. Germline CDR1 SGHRS, CDR2 YFSETQ. The CDR3 is made up of 14 amino acids. V lost 4 bases to trimming and J lost 0 bases; unmatched junction nucleotides: 3. The CDR3 loop is CASSTDRVNTEAFF. In DNA form, the CDR3 reads TGCGCCAGCAGCACCGACAGGGTGAACACTGAAGCTTTCTTT.

The chain combines TRBV6-1 with TRBJ1-1, with unresolved D. Trimming pared 7 bases from V and 5 bases from J, leaving 17 bases between. This CDR3 region has 14 residues. CDR1 and CDR2 from the germline V gene are MNHNS and SASEGT. The CDR3 loop is CASTPVEGATEAFF. In nucleotides, the CDR3 is TGTGCCAGCACCCCGGTGGAGGGTGCTACTGAAGCTTTCTTT.

This clone was found once. The J gene is TRBJ1-1, the V gene TRBV6-1; a possible D gene is TRBD1 (5 bases). V was cut by 3 bases and J by 5 bases, with 10 bases left in between. The V gene's germline CDR1 is MNHNS and CDR2 SASEGT. This CDR3 is built from 13 residues. The CDR3 reads CASSEITGTEAFF. As DNA, the CDR3 is TGTGCCAGCAGTGAGATAACAGGTACTGAAGCTTTCTTT.

V gene TRBV4-1 combines with J gene TRBJ1-5; D is possibly TRBD1 (6 bases). CDR3 length: 15 amino acids. V dropped 0 bases and J dropped 4 bases, with 10 bases sitting between them. CDR1 is MGHRA and CDR2 is YSYEKL in the germline V gene. The CDR3 DNA is TGCGCCAGCAGCCAAGAAGTCCAGGGGAATCAGCCCCAGCATTTT. It codes for CASSQEVQGNQPQHF.

Details on this clone: A junction boundary mismatches the germline segment, possibly from a read error. The rearrangement uses TRBV7-6 and TRBJ2-7; D is perhaps TRBD2 (5 bases). CDR1 and CDR2 from the germline V gene are SGHVS and FNYEAQ. This CDR3 region has 14 residues. The CDR3 coding sequence is TGTGCCAGCAGCCTAGCTTACAGAAAGAGCGAGCAGTACTTC. Translated, it gives CASSLAYRKSEQYF.

The CDR3 region has the DNA TGCGCCAGCAGCTTGGGGGACAGGGATGAAAACATTCAGTACTTC. Its translation is CASSLGDRDENIQYF. This chain connects TRBV5-1 to TRBJ2-4; TRBD1 matches at 9 bases. Germline CDR1 SGHRS, CDR2 YFSETQ. V was pared by 0 bases and J by 5 bases, with 3 bases of the junction left unmatched. The CDR3 spans 15 residues.

V usage is TRBV5-4 and J usage is TRBJ2-3; D might be TRBD2 (6 bases). The V end was cut by 3 bases, the J end by 0 bases, with 17 bases between. Germline loops: CDR1 SGHNT, CDR2 YYREEE (reference sequence). There are 17 residues in the CDR3. CDR3 bases: TGTGCCAGCAGCTCAAAAGTTCGCGGGACTAGCACAGATACGCAGTATTTT. It is translated as CASSSKVRGTSTDTQYF.

The CDR3 protein is CASSLPGGTRVNEQYF. CDR3 DNA: TGCGCCAGCAGCTTACCCGGGGGGACACGAGTTAACGAGCAGTACTTC. The V and J genes are TRBV5-1 and TRBJ2-7, with a weak D call TRBD2 (7 bases). Germline V gene sequence: CDR1 SGHRS, CDR2 YFSETQ. The V and J ends lost 2 bases and 5 bases respectively, with 20 bases between them. The CDR3 has 16 amino acids. Full variable domain (outside the CDR3, taken from reference TRBV5-1 and TRBJ2-7): KAGVTQTPRYLIKTRGQQVTLSCSPISGHRSVSWYQQTPGQGLQFLFEYFSETQRNKGNFPGRFSGRQFSNSRSEMNVSTLELGDSALYLCASSLPGGTRVNEQYFGPGTRLTVT.

The V gene is TRBV4-1, the J gene TRBJ2-5, with a possible D match to TRBD2 (5 bases). There are 14 residues in the CDR3. CDR1 and CDR2 from the germline V gene are MGHRA and YSYEKL. Trimming removed 4 bases from V and 3 bases from J, with 12 bases in between. The CDR3 bases are TGCGCCAGCAGCCTTATGCCGGGGAAAGAGACCCAGTACTTC. Translation gives CASSLMPGKETQYF.

The chain uses TRBV7-2 and TRBJ1-2, with D tentatively TRBD1 (6 bases). Germline V gene sequence: CDR1 SGHTA, CDR2 FQGNSA. Trimming removed 1 base at V and 4 bases at J, with 13 bases between. There are 15 residues in the CDR3. CDR3 in amino acids: CASSLVHRGAYGYTF. The DNA for the CDR3 is TGTGCCAGCAGCTTAGTTCATCGGGGGGCCTATGGCTACACCTTC.

The chain couples TRBV13 to TRBJ2-7; 7 bases map to TRBD1. The CDR3 length is 14 residues. Germline CDR1 and CDR2: PRHDT and FYEKMQ (reference sequence). With 5 bases clipped from V and 1 base from J, the junction kept 5 bases outside the gene matches. The DNA for the CDR3 is TGTGCCAGCAGCACCGGGACAGTATCCTACGAGCAGTACTTC. Its translation is CASSTGTVSYEQYF.

The chain combines TRBV5-1 with TRBJ2-7; 7 nucleotides agree with TRBD1. This CDR3 region has 14 residues. The germline V gene has CDR1 SGHRS and CDR2 YFSETQ. With 0 bases clipped from V and 2 bases from J, the junction kept 2 bases outside the gene matches. CDR3 protein: CASSLVGTAYEQYF. CDR3 DNA sequence: TGCGCCAGCAGCTTGGTAGGGACAGCCTACGAGCAGTACTTC.